A selection of T cell receptor beta chains follows, all from one sample in a study of shared clonotypes between healthy human individuals. Assay: immunoSEQ multiplex PCR; the TCRdb copy retains only in-frame clones and omits some. Of roughly 1,100,000 clones in the sample, around 75% were seen once. Sequencing was carried out using memory CD4+ T cells sorted from blood. Every receptor here comes from a man between 18 and 29 years old in good health. Both conserved end residues are part of each CDR3. D genes are given only for firm matches. Rows may omit the clone size; those that give it use once, few, many or a size class.

CDR3: CASSFLAGVAATGELFF
DNA: TGTGCCAGCAGCTTTTTGGCCGGGGTTGCGGCCACCGGGGAGCTGTTTTTT
D: NA
size: NA
V: TRBV5-5
J: TRBJ2-2

CDR3: CASSSYFKPNNYGYTF
DNA: TGTGCCAGCAGCTCCTATTTTAAGCCCAACAACTATGGCTACACCTTC
D: NA
size: NA
V: TRBV11-2
J: TRBJ1-2

CDR3: CASSLYEKGQETQYF
DNA: TGTGCCAGCAGCTTGTATGAGAAGGGCCAAGAGACCCAGTACTTC
D: NA
size: NA
V: TRBV5-6
J: TRBJ2-5

CDR3: CASRGGVGETQYF
DNA: TGTGCCAGCAGGGGAGGGGTGGGAGAGACCCAGTACTTC
D: TRBD2
size: NA
V: TRBV6-1
J: TRBJ2-5

CDR3: CASSVVSGGETQYF
DNA: TGTGCCAGCAGCGTAGTTTCGGGGGGAGAGACCCAGTACTTC
D: TRBD2
size: NA
V: TRBV9
J: TRBJ2-5

CDR3: CASRPTGEGYNEQFF
DNA: TGTGCCAGCAGGCCGACAGGGGAGGGCTACAATGAGCAGTTCTTC
D: NA
size: NA
V: TRBV28
J: TRBJ2-1

CDR3: CASSPGGAGADTQYF
DNA: TGTGCCAGCAGCCCTGGAGGAGCGGGGGCAGATACGCAGTATTTT
D: TRBD2
size: NA
V: TRBV28
J: TRBJ2-3

CDR3: CASSSVIRQGAGELFF
DNA: TGTGCCAGCAGCTCGGTCATACGACAGGGGGCCGGGGAGCTGTTTTTT
D: TRBD1
size: NA
V: TRBV5-6
J: TRBJ2-2

CDR3: CASSPNSRTLSRDSPLHF
DNA: TGTGCCAGCTCACCAAACTCCAGGACGCTTAGCCGAGATTCACCCCTCCACTTT
D: NA
size: few
V: TRBV18
J: TRBJ1-6

CDR3: CASSTNMEYSNQPQHF
DNA: TGTGCCAGTAGTACGAATATGGAATATAGCAATCAGCCCCAGCATTTT
D: NA
size: few
V: TRBV19
J: TRBJ1-5

CDR3: CASSPEGGPGNQPQHF
DNA: TGTGCCAGCAGCCCGGAAGGCGGTCCCGGCAATCAGCCCCAGCATTTT
D: NA
size: few
V: TRBV7-3
J: TRBJ1-5

CDR3: CAISESGGAKLFF
DNA: TGTGCCATCAGTGAGAGTGGGGGGGCGAAACTGTTTTTT
D: NA
size: NA
V: TRBV10-3
J: TRBJ1-4

CDR3: CATTSAGRYVEQYF
DNA: TGTGCCACAACTTCAGCGGGACGCTACGTAGAGCAGTACTTC
D: TRBD2
size: NA
V: TRBV6-1
J: TRBJ2-7

CDR3: CASSLNGVGSTEAFF
DNA: TGTGCCAGCAGCTTAAACGGGGTGGGGAGCACTGAAGCTTTCTTT
D: NA
size: NA
V: TRBV7-3
J: TRBJ1-1

CDR3: CSVLEGGTYEQYF
DNA: TGCAGCGTTCTAGAAGGGGGAACCTACGAGCAGTACTTC
D: NA
size: NA
V: TRBV29-1
J: TRBJ2-7

CDR3: CATHPGGSSNQPQHF
DNA: TGTGCCACCCACCCAGGGGGATCTAGCAATCAGCCCCAGCATTTT
D: TRBD1
size: NA
V: TRBV2
J: TRBJ1-5

CDR3: CASSLRDNKNIQYF
DNA: TGTGCCAGCAGCCTCCGGGATAACAAAAACATTCAGTACTTC
D: NA
size: NA
V: TRBV9
J: TRBJ2-4

CDR3: CASSQHVNTGELFF
DNA: TGTGCCAGCAGTCAACATGTAAACACCGGGGAGCTGTTTTTT
D: NA
size: NA
V: TRBV28
J: TRBJ2-2

CDR3: CASSEPGRNTEAFF
DNA: TGTGCCAGCAGTGAACCGGGACGGAACACTGAAGCTTTCTTT
D: NA
size: NA
V: TRBV6-1
J: TRBJ1-1

CDR3: CAISESGGNNQPQHF
DNA: TGTGCCATCAGTGAGTCCGGGGGAAACAATCAGCCCCAGCATTTT
D: NA
size: NA
V: TRBV10-3
J: TRBJ1-5

CDR3: CATSRDRAGTAIEKLFF
DNA: TGTGCCACCAGCAGAGATCGGGCAGGGACTGCTATAGAAAAACTGTTTTTT
D: NA
size: once
V: TRBV15
J: TRBJ1-4

CDR3: CASSLETEAFF
DNA: TGTGCCAGCAGCTTGGAGACTGAAGCTTTCTTT
D: NA
size: NA
V: TRBV5-5
J: TRBJ1-1

CDR3: CASSYSISGSTDTQYF
DNA: TGTGCCAGCAGTTACTCGATTAGCGGTAGCACAGATACGCAGTATTTT
D: NA
size: NA
V: TRBV6-5
J: TRBJ2-3

CDR3: CASKSTDRSRYGYTF
DNA: TGTGCCAGCAAATCGACGGACAGGTCTCGATATGGCTACACCTTC
D: TRBD1
size: once
V: TRBV27
J: TRBJ1-2

CDR3: CAISESQGSPTNREQFF
DNA: TGTGCCATCAGTGAGTCGCAGGGCAGCCCGACGAATAGGGAGCAGTTCTTC
D: NA
size: few
V: TRBV10-3
J: TRBJ2-1

CDR3: CASSLGTSYEQYF
DNA: TGTGCCAGTAGCCTTGGGACATCATACGAGCAGTACTTC
D: NA
size: NA
V: TRBV19
J: TRBJ2-7

CDR3: CASSQDPQREQYF
DNA: TGCGCCAGCAGCCAAGATCCCCAGCGCGAGCAGTACTTC
D: NA
size: NA
V: TRBV4-3
J: TRBJ2-7

CDR3: CASRATGTNNEQFF
DNA: TGTGCCAGCAGGGCGACAGGAACCAACAATGAGCAGTTCTTC
D: NA
size: NA
V: TRBV28
J: TRBJ2-1

CDR3: CAISEQGDSETQYF
DNA: TGTGCCATCAGTGAGCAGGGGGATTCTGAGACCCAGTACTTC
D: TRBD1
size: NA
V: TRBV10-3
J: TRBJ2-5

CDR3: CASSDRGNTGELFF
DNA: TGCGCCAGCAGTGACAGGGGAAACACCGGGGAGCTGTTTTTT
D: NA
size: few
V: TRBV10-2
J: TRBJ2-2

CDR3: CASSQRQFGYTF
DNA: TGCGCCAGCAGCCAAAGACAGTTTGGCTACACCTTC
D: NA
size: many
V: TRBV4-3
J: TRBJ1-2

CDR3: CASSYNFNEQFF
DNA: TGTGCCAGCAGCTACAACTTCAATGAGCAGTTCTTC
D: NA
size: once
V: TRBV11-3
J: TRBJ2-1

CDR3: CSVEEGVGLFF
DNA: TGCAGCGTTGAAGAGGGGGTAGGTCTGTTCTTC
D: NA
size: NA
V: TRBV29-1
J: TRBJ2-1

CDR3: CASSARDTDTQYF
DNA: TGTGCCAGCAGTGCCCGGGACACAGATACGCAGTATTTT
D: NA
size: NA
V: TRBV2
J: TRBJ2-3

CDR3: CASSSGSFSGANVLTF
DNA: TGTGCCAGCAGTTCAGGGTCATTCTCTGGGGCCAACGTCCTGACTTTC
D: NA
size: NA
V: TRBV28
J: TRBJ2-6

CDR3: CASSDSGAETQYF
DNA: TGTGCCAGCAGTGACTCAGGGGCTGAGACCCAGTACTTC
D: NA
size: NA
V: TRBV6-1
J: TRBJ2-5

CDR3: CASSQGIGNEKLFF
DNA: TGTGCCAGCTCACAGGGAATCGGTAATGAAAAACTGTTTTTT
D: NA
size: many
V: TRBV18
J: TRBJ1-4